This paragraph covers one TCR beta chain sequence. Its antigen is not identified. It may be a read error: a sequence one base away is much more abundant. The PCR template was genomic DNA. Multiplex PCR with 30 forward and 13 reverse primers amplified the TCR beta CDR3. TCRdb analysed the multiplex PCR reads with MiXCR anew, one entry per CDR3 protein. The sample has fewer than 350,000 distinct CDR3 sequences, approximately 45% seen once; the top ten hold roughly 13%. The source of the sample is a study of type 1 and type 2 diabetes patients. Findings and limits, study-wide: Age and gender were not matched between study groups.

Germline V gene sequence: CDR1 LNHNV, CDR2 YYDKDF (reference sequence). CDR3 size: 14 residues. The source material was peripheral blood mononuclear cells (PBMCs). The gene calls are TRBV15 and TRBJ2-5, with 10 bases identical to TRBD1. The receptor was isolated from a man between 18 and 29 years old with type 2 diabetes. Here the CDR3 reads CTTGDRGGIETQYF. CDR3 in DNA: TGTACCACCGGGGACAGGGGAGGAATAGAGACCCAGTACTTC.